Shown below are 7 T cell receptor beta chains from a single sample sequenced in a study of human T cells and chemical hapten exposure. TCRdb reprocessed the RACE reads via MiXCR and lists one record per CDR3 protein. The sample includes more than 55,000 distinct CDR3 sequences, 9.5% to 10% of them seen just once. Described time point: pre-sensitization, week 0. Treatment reported: therapeutic diphenylcyclopropenone sensitization with weekly scalp DPC. This specimen consisted of whole blood, obtained in connection with sensitization to the hapten diphenylcyclopropenone (DPC). Source of these receptors: a man aged 35 to 55 with alopecia areata. Some clones in this sample may be carry-over from other donors' samples.

This rearrangement joins TRBV7-9 to TRBJ2-7; 10 positions match TRBD1. After removal of 1 base from V and 2 bases from J, the junction contained 2 bases not matched to a gene. The CDR3 runs 15 residues. Germline CDR1 SEHNR, CDR2 FQNEAQ (reference sequence). The CDR3 loop reads CASSLGTGGPYEQYF. The CDR3, as DNA: TGTGCCAGCAGCTTAGGGACAGGGGGTCCCTACGAGCAGTACTTC.

This clonotype was counted ten times or more. The chain joins TRBV5-1 to TRBJ1-2; no clear D. V was pared by 2 bases and J by 8 bases, with 16 bases between. This CDR3 comprises 14 residues. Germline-derived CDR1 and CDR2 are SGHRS and YFSETQ. The CDR3 spells CASSLEGGPLGYTF. The CDR3 DNA reads as TGCGCCAGCAGCTTAGAAGGAGGTCCACTGGGCTACACCTTC. The full variable domain, with the rest looked up from reference TRBV5-1 and TRBJ1-2, is KAGVTQTPRYLIKTRGQQVTLSCSPISGHRSVSWYQQTPGQGLQFLFEYFSETQRNKGNFPGRFSGRQFSNSRSEMNVSTLELGDSALYLCASSLEGGPLGYTFGSGTRLTVV.

There are a few counts of this clonotype. The V call is TRBV7-8, the J call TRBJ1-3, with 8 bases matching TRBD1. With V trimmed by 5 bases and J by 2 bases, 11 bases remained unmatched. Per germline, CDR1 SGHVS and CDR2 FQNEAQ. The CDR3 runs to 17 residues. The CDR3 reads CASSGPTGATAGNTIYF. The CDR3 DNA is TGTGCCAGCAGCGGACCGACAGGGGCGACGGCTGGAAACACCATATATTTT.

At least ten counts were recorded for this clonotype. The rearrangement joins TRBV10-3 to TRBJ2-5; D possibly corresponds to TRBD1 (6 bases). From germline, CDR1 is ENHRY and CDR2 SYGVKD. The V gene lost 6 bases and the J gene lost 3 bases, with 14 bases spanning the gap. This CDR3 has 14 amino acids. This CDR3 reads CAISSGQIKETQYF. The CDR3 region has the DNA TGTGCCATCAGCTCTGGACAGATAAAAGAGACCCAGTACTTC.

This clonotype was detected a few times. The chain couples TRBV6-4 to TRBJ2-3, with 7 nucleotides matching TRBD2. The CDR3 extends over 15 amino acids. Germline V gene sequence: CDR1 MRHNA, CDR2 SNTAGT. Trimming removed 2 bases from V and 2 bases from J; junction bases left unmatched: 4. The CDR3 protein is CASSDGGSPTDTQYF. The CDR3 region has the DNA TGTGCCAGCAGTGACGGCGGGAGTCCCACAGATACGCAGTATTTT.

This clonotype was seen a handful of times. The chain recombines TRBV27 with TRBJ2-7, with D perhaps matching TRBD2 (6 bases). This CDR3 contains 13 residues. The germline CDR1 and CDR2 sequences are MNHEY and SMNVEV (reference sequence). Trimming took 2 bases from V and 5 from J, leaving 10 bases between them. The CDR3 here is CASSLRGTDEQYF. In DNA, the CDR3 is TGTGCCAGCAGTTTACGGGGGACGGACGAGCAGTACTTC.

V usage is TRBV20-1 and J usage is TRBJ2-1, with D perhaps TRBD2 (5 bases). CDR1 is DFQATT, CDR2 SNEGSKA, per germline (reference sequence). V was cut by 1 base and J by 9 bases, with 13 bases left in between. The CDR3 spans 13 residues. CDR3 amino acids: CSARVPPGGEQFF. DNA of the CDR3: TGCAGTGCTAGAGTACCACCCGGAGGTGAGCAGTTCTTC.